This TCR beta chain was identified in a study of blood T cell repertoires in COVID-19. In the study overall: The United States, Italy and Spain provided the acute and convalescent COVID-19 samples. T cells, B-cell-depleted T cells, or PBMCs supplied cDNA or gDNA.

This clone was seen more than once but under ten times. CDR1 and CDR2 from the germline V gene are SGHNT and YYREEE (reference sequence). CDR3 length equals 15 residues. V lost 4 bases, J lost 1 base, and 5 bases stayed unmatched. Original processing notes: Nucleated cell counts were estimated from reference gene primer amplification. Sequenced by immunoSEQ multiplex PCR; TCRdb stores in-frame clones only, minus some. That table gives V, J and clone size, and the DNA gave D and trimming. This table has about 15,000 clones, 75% to 85% appearing once. V is TRBV5-4 and J is TRBJ1-1; 9 bases are a match to TRBD1. The sequence was collected from an elderly man with active or convalescent COVID-19. The sequencing input was peripheral blood. CDR3 sequence: CASSEGQGRNTEAFF. The DNA for the CDR3 is TGTGCCAGCAGCGAGGGACAGGGAAGGAACACTGAAGCTTTCTTT.